This paragraph reports one T cell receptor beta chain. This record comes from a study of control samples from healthy donors and cancer patients. Germline V gene data show CDR1 as MDHEN and CDR2 as SYDVKM. Trimming pared 2 bases from V and 5 bases from J, leaving 7 bases between. The CDR3 covers 12 residues. The data were produced by immunoSEQ multiplex PCR, yet TCRdb's version contains in-frame clones alone and is incomplete. The table records some 44,000 clones, just over 70% of them present only once. Sequenced: formalin-fixed, paraffin-embedded tissue. This clonotype was obtained from a male donor with melanoma. This chain joins TRBV28 and TRBJ2-7; D may match TRBD1 or TRBD2 (5 bases each). This CDR3 reads CASSLGGNEQYF. The CDR3 region has the DNA TGTGCCAGCAGTTTAGGGGGAAACGAGCAGTACTTC.